Listed below are T cell receptor beta chains from one sample, sequenced in a study of T cells after yellow fever vaccination. MiXCR, run by TCRdb on the 5' RACE reads, gives a single entry per CDR3 protein. The sample lists around 600,000 distinct CDR3 sequences, roughly 12% seen once, with around 14% in the top ten. This specimen was PBMCs, taken on the day of the yellow fever booster vaccination. These receptor sequences come from a young man who received the YFV17D yellow fever vaccine. The CDR3 runs from the conserved cysteine through the conserved F or W. The order of the fields is D gene, clone size, J gene, V gene, CDR3 protein, CDR3 DNA. A D gene is named only where the DNA matches it firmly. Size is stated for part of the rows, as once, few or many counts, or as a class when the clone is expanded.

TRBD1	NA	TRBJ2-5	TRBV9	CASSVGSGTVTGETQYF	TGTGCCAGCAGCGTAGGGAGTGGGACAGTCACCGGGGAGACCCAGTACTTC
NA	NA	TRBJ2-1	TRBV18	CASSPRDNNEQFF	TGTGCCAGCTCACCACGGGACAATAATGAGCAGTTCTTC
NA	few	TRBJ1-1	TRBV7-9	CASSSRDGGTEAFF	TGTGCCAGCAGCTCCCGGGACGGAGGCACTGAAGCTTTCTTT
NA	NA	TRBJ1-1	TRBV7-2	CASSSTLGGNTEAFF	TGTGCCAGCAGCTCAACGCTTGGGGGGAACACTGAAGCTTTCTTT
NA	few	TRBJ2-2	TRBV6-2/TRBV6-3	CASSWGGPDTGELFF	TGTGCCAGCAGTTGGGGGGGCCCGGACACCGGGGAGCTGTTTTTT
NA	few	TRBJ1-4	TRBV7-6	CASSLSPTGLSNEKLFF	TGTGCCAGCAGCTTATCTCCCACCGGGTTATCTAATGAAAAACTGTTTTTT
NA	NA	TRBJ2-5	TRBV28	CASRLGRETQYF	TGTGCCAGTAGGTTGGGGCGGGAGACCCAGTACTTC
NA	few	TRBJ2-7	TRBV12-3/TRBV12-4	CASSGTELVYEQYF	TGTGCCAGCAGCGGTACAGAGCTTGTCTACGAGCAGTACTTC
NA	few	TRBJ1-4	TRBV6-1	CASSGSRLPATNEKLFF	TGTGCCAGCAGTGGATCAAGACTACCCGCAACTAATGAAAAACTGTTTTTT
NA	NA	TRBJ2-5	TRBV20-1	CSARVTTLGATQYF	TGCAGTGCTAGAGTTACTACCCTCGGAGCGACCCAGTACTTC
NA	NA	TRBJ2-7	TRBV5-1	CASSLEPGGMSYEQYF	TGCGCCAGCAGCTTGGAACCCGGCGGGATGTCCTACGAGCAGTACTTC
NA	NA	TRBJ1-3	TRBV12-3/TRBV12-4	CASIATGGNTIYF	TGTGCCAGCATCGCGACAGGAGGAAACACCATATATTTT
NA	few	TRBJ2-1	TRBV5-1	CASSPGPHNEQFF	TGCGCCAGCAGCCCGGGACCCCACAATGAGCAGTTCTTC
NA	many	TRBJ2-1	TRBV20-1	CSAKRYNEQFF	TGCAGTGCTAAGCGTTACAATGAGCAGTTCTTC
NA	few	TRBJ2-2	TRBV10-2	CASRSGAAELFF	TGCGCCAGCAGATCAGGGGCCGCAGAGCTGTTTTTT
TRBD1	few	TRBJ2-1	TRBV5-1	CASSLVGQYNEQFF	TGCGCCAGCAGCTTGGTGGGACAGTACAATGAGCAGTTCTTC
NA	NA	TRBJ2-7	TRBV10-3	CAISDSTRYEQYF	TGTGCCATCAGTGACTCTACCCGCTACGAGCAGTACTTC